This T cell receptor (beta chain) was recovered during a study of response to subunit inactivated influenza vaccine. CDR1 and CDR2 from the germline V gene are MGHDK and SYGVNS. V was shortened by 5 bases and J by 5 bases, with 9 bases between the two germline ends. The CDR3 totals 13 residues. TCRdb recomputed calls from the RT-PCR reads with MiXCR, one row per CDR3 protein. Among about 570,000 distinct CDR3 sequences listed, over 9% were seen once. These records were also assigned to another study, of T cells expressing NK-cell markers. As that report states: TCR beta libraries carry UMIs added by 5'RACE template switching. Just one sequenced donor of eight was HCMV-seronegative, while seven were seropositive.

The sequence was collected from a man aged 45 to 65 who received an inactivated influenza vaccine. The sequencing here drew on PBMCs from blood, taken on the day of vaccination. V and J are TRBV25-1 and TRBJ2-2; D not resolved. CDR3 in DNA: TGTGCCAGCAGTACACTGAGGACCGGGGAGCTGTTTTTT. Its protein product is CASSTLRTGELFF.